This T cell receptor (beta chain) is drawn from a study of beta chain features in type 1 diabetes. Investigators reverse transcribed all isolated RNA, so they sequenced expressed TCRB transcripts. The study sequenced naive, central memory and regulatory T cell samples to an average of about 3.5 million reads. The protocol was immunoSEQ multiplex PCR, while the TCRdb copy is restricted to in-frame clones and leaves out a portion. The repertoire holds over 150,000 clones, about 8.1% seen once, with about 0.6% in the top ten. Comments on this clone: The antigen is not known.

Study outcomes and limitations: People with Type 1 diabetes carried modestly yet significantly shorter TCRB CDR3s in all four CD4+ subsets. Shorter templates might be favored by PCR, and equally so in patients and in controls. TCRB repertoires of naive, central memory and Treg cells appeared more similar among patients than among healthy donors.

CDR3 length equals 15 residues. CDR1 and CDR2 from the germline V gene are SGHNT and YYREEE (reference sequence). Trimming left V 4 bases short and J 0 bases short, with 13 bases between. The TCR was taken from a man between 18 and 29 years old in good health. The sequencing input was central memory CD4+ T cells from blood. V and J are TRBV5-4 and TRBJ1-1; perhaps TRBD1 as D (6 bases). The CDR3 sequence is CASSHKGQLNTEAFF. In DNA, the CDR3 is TGTGCCAGCAGCCATAAAGGACAGCTGAACACTGAAGCTTTCTTT.